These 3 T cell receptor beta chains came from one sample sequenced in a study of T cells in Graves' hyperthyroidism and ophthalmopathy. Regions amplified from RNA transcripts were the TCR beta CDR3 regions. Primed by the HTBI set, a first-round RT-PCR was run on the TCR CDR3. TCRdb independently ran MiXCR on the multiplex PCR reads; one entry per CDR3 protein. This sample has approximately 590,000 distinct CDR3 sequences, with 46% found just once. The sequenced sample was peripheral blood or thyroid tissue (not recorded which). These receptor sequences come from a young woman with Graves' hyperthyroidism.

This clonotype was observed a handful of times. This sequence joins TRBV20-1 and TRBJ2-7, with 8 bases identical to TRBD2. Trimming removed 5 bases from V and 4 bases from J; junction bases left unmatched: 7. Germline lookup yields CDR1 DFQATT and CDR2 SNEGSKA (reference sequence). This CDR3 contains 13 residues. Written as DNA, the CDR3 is TGCAGTGCTCATAGCGGGAACTTGTACGAGCAGTACTTC. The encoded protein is CSAHSGNLYEQYF.

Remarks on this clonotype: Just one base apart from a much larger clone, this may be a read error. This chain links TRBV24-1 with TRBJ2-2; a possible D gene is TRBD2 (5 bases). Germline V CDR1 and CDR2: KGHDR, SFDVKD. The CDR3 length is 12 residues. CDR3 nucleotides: TGTGCCACCAGTGGAATTGCCGGGGAGCTGCTTTTT. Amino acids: CATSGIAGELLF.

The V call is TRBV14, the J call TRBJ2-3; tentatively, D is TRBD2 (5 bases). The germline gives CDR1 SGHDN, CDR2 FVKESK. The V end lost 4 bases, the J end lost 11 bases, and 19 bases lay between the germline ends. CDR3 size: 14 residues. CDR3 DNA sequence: TGTGCCAGCAGCCCCGCGTTGGGGTGGGAGAGGCAGTATTTT. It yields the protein CASSPALGWERQYF.